Below are 16 T cell receptor beta chains sequenced from a single sample in a study of response to subunit inactivated influenza vaccine. One entry per CDR3 protein results from TCRdb running MiXCR on the RT-PCR reads. The sample has just under 550,000 distinct CDR3 sequences, 20% to 25% seen once. These same records also appear under a second study, on T cells expressing NK-cell markers. Per that study: A 5'RACE template switching approach incorporating UMIs was used to make TCR beta cDNA.

The sequenced sample was CD4+ T cells sorted from PBMCs, obtained about 11 days after vaccination. The receptors were sampled from a man aged 50 to 59 who received an inactivated influenza vaccine.

This clonotype showed up many times. Relative to the germline gene, one junction end is altered; a read error may explain this. This chain connects TRBV4-1 to TRBJ1-1; weak D call: TRBD1 (5 bases). The CDR3 totals 14 residues. Germline V CDR1 and CDR2: MGHRA, YSYEKL. In DNA, the CDR3 is TGCGCCAGCAGACAAGACAACAGGCCTTATGAAGCTTTCTTT. As protein: CASRQDNRPYEAFF.

The J gene is TRBJ2-2, the V gene TRBV10-3, with TRBD2 identical over 13 bases. The CDR3 is made up of 16 amino acids. Per germline, CDR1 ENHRY and CDR2 SYGVKD. V trimming: 10 bases; J trimming: 6 bases; junction bases outside the gene matches: 11. CDR3 DNA: TGTGCCACTCGGGCGGGACTAGCGGGACGGGCCGGGGAGCTGTTTTTT. Protein sequence: CATRAGLAGRAGELFF.

This rearrangement joins TRBV7-2 to TRBJ1-2; D perhaps matches TRBD1 (5 bases). V dropped 4 bases and J dropped 2 bases, with 14 bases sitting between them. The CDR3 runs to 15 residues. Germline lookup yields CDR1 SGHTA and CDR2 FQGNSA. CDR3 in amino acids: CASSSHPAGNYGYTF. The DNA of the CDR3 is TGTGCCAGCAGCTCCCACCCCGCAGGGAACTATGGCTACACCTTC.

This chain joins TRBV9 and TRBJ2-5, with D possibly being TRBD1 (6 bases). V lost 0 bases and J lost 2, with 17 bases in between. CDR1 is SGDLS, CDR2 YYNGEE, per germline. The CDR3 contains 17 residues. For the CDR3, the DNA is TGTGCCAGCAGCGTAGACGTGGGGACACGAAGTCAAGAGACCCAGTACTTC. The encoded protein is CASSVDVGTRSQETQYF.

This clonotype was seen ten or more times. The chain carries TRBV6-2 or TRBV6-3 and TRBJ2-2; D is perhaps TRBD2 (6 bases). Looked up from germline, CDR1 is MNHEY and CDR2 is SVGEGT. The CDR3 totals 12 residues. V was cut by 11 bases and J by 6 bases, with 13 bases left in between. The CDR3 loop is CAARPGAGELFF. CDR3 bases: TGTGCCGCCAGACCGGGGGCCGGGGAGCTGTTTTTT.

The sample holds a few counts of this clonotype. The V and J genes are TRBV7-3 and TRBJ1-2, with D perhaps matching TRBD1 (6 bases). The V end lost 2 bases, the J end lost 3 bases, and 22 bases lay between the germline ends. CDR1 SGHTA and CDR2 FQGTGA come from the germline V gene. The CDR3 is 18 residues long. The CDR3 loop reads CASSLPSRTQGGYYGYTF. In DNA, the CDR3 is TGTGCCAGCAGCTTACCTTCCCGCACCCAAGGGGGGTACTATGGCTACACCTTC.

The genes are TRBV20-1 and TRBJ2-5, with D tentatively TRBD1 (5 bases). The germline V gene encodes CDR1 DFQATT and CDR2 SNEGSKA (reference sequence). Trimming took 4 bases from V and 2 from J, leaving 17 bases between them. The CDR3 loop spans 15 amino acids. This CDR3 is CSATRWGGKQETQYF. In DNA form, the CDR3 reads TGCAGTGCTACCAGATGGGGCGGAAAGCAAGAGACCCAGTACTTC.

This chain uses TRBV6-1 with TRBJ2-5; no reliable D call. CDR1 and CDR2 (germline): MNHNS, SASEGT. CDR3 length equals 14 residues. V shed 4 bases and J shed 0 bases, with 9 bases lying between them. This CDR3 is CASSGWSHQETQYF. For the CDR3, the DNA is TGTGCCAGCAGTGGTTGGAGCCACCAAGAGACCCAGTACTTC.

At least ten counts were recorded for this clonotype. V usage is TRBV20-1 and J usage is TRBJ1-5, with unresolved D. Germline V gene sequence: CDR1 DFQATT, CDR2 SNEGSKA (reference sequence). This CDR3 is built from 13 residues. Trimming took off 5 bases at V and 2 bases at J, with 10 bases between the two ends. The CDR3 nucleotides are TGCAGTGCTGTCGGGTCTCGCAATCAGCCCCAGCATTTT. Translated, it gives CSAVGSRNQPQHF.

The CDR3 spells CASSQESTDRDNVLTF. CDR3 in DNA: TGTGCCAGCAGCCAAGAGTCTACGGACAGGGACAACGTCCTGACTTTC. The rearrangement joins TRBV4-2 to TRBJ2-6; 8 bases are shared with TRBD1. This CDR3 has 16 residues. V shed 0 bases and J 9 bases; nucleotides not matched to a gene: 7. The germline V gene has CDR1 LGHNA and CDR2 YNFKEQ.

The CDR3 DNA follows: TGTGCCAGCAGCCAAGACCCGGCCGTGTCCTACGAGCAGTACTTC. Translating it yields CASSQDPAVSYEQYF. The rearrangement joins TRBV14 to TRBJ2-7; D gene unclear. Per the germline V gene, CDR1 is SGHDN and CDR2 is FVKESK. The length of the CDR3 is 15 residues. V shed 0 bases and J shed 1 base, with 10 bases lying between them. The entire variable domain, with the rest obtained from reference TRBV14 and TRBJ2-7, is as follows: EAGVTQFPSHSVIEKGQTVTLRCDPISGHDNLYWYRRVMGKEIKFLLHFVKESKQDESGMPNNRFLAERTGGTYSTLKVQPAELEDSGVYFCASSQDPAVSYEQYFGPGTRLTVT.

This chain uses TRBV4-2 with TRBJ2-7, with 8 bases matching TRBD2. The CDR3 is made up of 14 amino acids. The trim removed 0 bases at V and 9 bases at J, leaving 7 bases unmatched. Germline loops: CDR1 LGHNA, CDR2 YNFKEQ. The CDR3 DNA follows: TGTGCCAGCAGCCAAGACCTTCTAGCGGGCACGCAGTACTTC. It specifies CASSQDLLAGTQYF.

V and J are TRBV25-1 and TRBJ1-1; D perhaps matches TRBD1 (5 bases). From germline, CDR1 is MGHDK and CDR2 SYGVNS. Between the trimmed V and J ends, which lost 4 bases and 6 bases, there was a span of 12 bases. This CDR3 contains 13 residues. The CDR3 DNA reads TGTGCCAGCAGTGGAGGTGGGGCCCCTGAAGCTTTCTTT. Amino acids: CASSGGGAPEAFF.

The rearrangement joins TRBV7-6 to TRBJ2-2, with TRBD1 matching 7 bases. Trimming took 1 base from V and 4 from J; bases not matched to a gene: 9. The CDR3 is 17 residues long. Germline V CDR1 and CDR2: SGHVS, FNYEAQ. CDR3 DNA: TGTGCCAGCAGCTTAGGACAGGGAGTGTTTGCCACCGGGGAGCTGTTTTTT. Translated, it gives CASSLGQGVFATGELFF. The complete variable domain, with remaining parts taken from reference TRBV7-6 and TRBJ2-2, reads GAGVSQSPRYKVTKRGQDVALRCDPISGHVSLYWYRQALGQGPEFLTYFNYEAQQDKSGLPNDRFSAERPEGSISTLTIQRTEQRDSAMYRCASSLGQGVFATGELFFGEGSRLTVL.

In its sample, this clonotype was seen a few times. This rearrangement joins TRBV5-4 to TRBJ2-5; D remains unclear. Germline V gives CDR1 SGHNT, CDR2 YYREEE (reference sequence). V lost 4 bases and J lost 4, with 14 bases in between. The CDR3 covers 14 residues. The CDR3: CASSVQSKVETQYF. The CDR3 nucleotides are TGTGCCAGCAGCGTACAATCTAAGGTAGAGACCCAGTACTTC.

The gene calls are TRBV4-2 and TRBJ1-1; no clear D gene. Germline V gene data show CDR1 as LGHNA and CDR2 as YNFKEQ. CDR3 length: 12 amino acids. Trimming took off 4 bases at V and 7 bases at J, with 10 bases between the two ends. CDR3 sequence reads: CASSRVAHEAFF. CDR3 DNA sequence: TGTGCCAGCAGCCGCGTAGCCCATGAAGCTTTCTTT.